Following are 6 T cell receptor beta chains from one sample sequenced in a study of T cells in Graves' hyperthyroidism and ophthalmopathy. Authors of the study amplified TCR beta CDR3 regions from RNA transcripts. The HTBI primer set served for first-round RT-PCR of the TCR CDR3. TCRdb redid the calling of the multiplex PCR reads with MiXCR, one entry per CDR3 protein. The data show around 300,000 distinct CDR3 sequences, with roughly 13% seen just once and roughly 7.9% held by the top ten. Source material: blood. The receptors derive from a woman aged 40 to 50 with Graves' hyperthyroidism.

This clonotype has a count of ten or more. The chain has TRBV30 and TRBJ1-2; D is perhaps TRBD1 (6 bases). Germline V CDR1 and CDR2: GTSNPN, SVGIG (reference sequence). The CDR3 consists of 12 residues. The V end was cut by 0 bases, the J end by 8 bases, with 10 bases between. The CDR3, as DNA: TGTGCCTGGAGTGTAACAGGGCAGGGCTACACCTTC. This gives the protein CAWSVTGQGYTF.

This clonotype appeared many times. The gene calls are TRBV18 and TRBJ2-3; 10 nucleotides match TRBD2. Germline V gives CDR1 KGHSH, CDR2 LQKENI. The CDR3 extends over 15 amino acids. Unmatched junction bases numbered 5, after V lost 6 bases and J lost 2 bases. The CDR3 region has the DNA TGTGCCAGCTCCCTCGGACTAGCGGACACAGATACGCAGTATTTT. Its protein is CASSLGLADTDTQYF.

The table lists this clonotype with many counts. The J gene is TRBJ2-5, the V gene TRBV7-9; 13 bases are a match to TRBD2. The CDR3 consists of 16 residues. The junction had 4 bases not matched to a gene; V was cut back by 1 base and J by 5 bases. Germline V lookup: CDR1 SEHNR, CDR2 FQNEAQ (reference sequence). In DNA form, the CDR3 reads TGTGCCAGCAGCTTAGGGACTAGCGGGAGCTTGGAGACCCAGTACTTC. Protein product: CASSLGTSGSLETQYF.

This clonotype was picked up a small number of times. The junction departs from the called germline gene at one end, perhaps through a read error. The gene calls are TRBV13 and TRBJ2-3, with D maybe TRBD1 (5 bases). There are 15 residues in the CDR3. CDR1 and CDR2 (germline): PRHDT, FYEKMQ (reference sequence). The CDR3 bases are TGTGCCAGCAGCTACCTTGACAGTGAAACAGATATGCAGTATTTT. Protein: CASSYLDSETDMQYF.

This clonotype was recorded at least ten times. This rearrangement joins TRBV6-1 to TRBJ2-6; 8 nucleotides align to TRBD1. The germline CDR1 and CDR2 sequences are MNHNS and SASEGT. This CDR3 region has 16 residues. The ends lost 2 bases at V and 4 bases at J; junction bases unmatched: 4. The CDR3 sequence is CASSEQGAKGANVLTF. For the CDR3, the DNA is TGTGCCAGCAGTGAACAGGGGGCGAAGGGGGCCAACGTCCTGACTTTC.

This clonotype was picked up many times. The chain combines TRBV5-1 with TRBJ2-7; unclear D gene. CDR1 SGHRS and CDR2 YFSETQ come from the germline V gene. The V end lost 4 bases, the J end lost 3 bases, and 5 bases lay between the germline ends. This CDR3 has 11 amino acids. The CDR3 sequence is CASSADYEQYF. The DNA of the CDR3 is TGCGCCAGCAGCGCGGACTACGAGCAGTACTTC.